This T cell receptor (beta chain) was captured in a study of CD8+ T cells in alopecia areata. CDR1 is SGHDT, CDR2 YYEEEE, per germline. The germline V and J ends were trimmed by 4 bases and 0 bases, with 11 bases remaining between them. The CDR3 spans 16 residues. Researchers gathered lesional scalp punch biopsies and peripheral blood from patients with alopecia areata. Reverse transcribed after extraction, RNA yielded cDNA as the sequencing template. Repertoires were generated with immunoSEQ multiplex PCR, while TCRdb's copy carries only in-frame clones and drops some. Of more than 110,000 clones listed, roughly 50% are singletons.

The material was CD4+ T cells sorted from blood, obtained at week 0. The TCR sequence derives from a human donor with alopecia areata. The J gene is TRBJ2-6, the V gene TRBV5-6; D might be TRBD2 (5 bases). The CDR3 DNA reads TGTGCCAGCAGCCAAGGCGGAGGCTCTGGGGCCAACGTCCTGACTTTC. The encoded protein is CASSQGGGSGANVLTF.